The 28 T cell receptor beta chains in this list originate from one sample, sequenced in a study of regulatory T cells in long-lasting Graves disease. Specified time point: persistent/refractory GD, antithyroid drugs over 5 years with positive TRAb. The TCR library was prepared using RNA isolated from PBMCs. HTBI primers from iRepertoire and Arm-PCR of CDR3 regions yielded the TCR beta libraries. TCRdb fed the multiplex PCR reads into MiXCR, producing one record per CDR3 protein. The data hold under 500,000 distinct CDR3 sequences, with less than 25% observed a single time. This specimen was peripheral blood mononuclear cells (PBMCs), taken when the disease was refractory, from a patient treated with antithyroid drugs. Receptors originate from a female donor with Graves disease.

The chain joins TRBV6-5 to TRBJ2-2, with 11 positions matching TRBD2. CDR1 and CDR2 from the germline V gene are MNHEY and SVGAGI. The CDR3 has 16 amino acids. V lost 4 bases, J lost 4 bases, and 5 bases stayed unmatched. The CDR3 sequence: CASSWAGTSGTGELFF. CDR3 coding DNA: TGTGCCAGCAGTTGGGCCGGGACTAGCGGCACCGGGGAGCTGTTTTTT.

The V and J genes are TRBV12-3 or TRBV12-4 and TRBJ2-2; the match to TRBD1 covers 7 bases. The CDR3 sequence is 16 residues long. The trim removed 3 bases at V and 9 bases at J, leaving 13 bases unmatched. The CDR3 coding sequence is TGTGCCAGCAGTTTGGATGGGACAGCGACGATCCGGGAGCTGTTTTTT. Encoded protein: CASSLDGTATIRELFF.

This clonotype has a handful of counts. This chain joins TRBV27 and TRBJ2-7, with D uncertain. Trimming stripped 3 bases from V and 4 bases from J, with 10 bases between. The CDR3 sequence is 13 residues long. The germline gives CDR1 MNHEY, CDR2 SMNVEV (reference sequence). The chain's CDR3 is CASSFIGPYEQYF. The CDR3 bases are TGTGCCAGCAGTTTTATAGGCCCTTACGAGCAGTACTTC.

This clonotype was picked up many times. This chain's CDR3 is CASSLTTGETYEQYF. In DNA form, the CDR3 reads TGTGCCAGCAGCTTAACCACAGGGGAAACCTACGAGCAGTACTTC. The rearrangement uses TRBV7-8 and TRBJ2-7; 7 positions match TRBD1. There are 15 residues in the CDR3. V shed 2 bases and J 2 bases; nucleotides not matched to a gene: 6. The germline V gene encodes CDR1 SGHVS and CDR2 FQNEAQ.

This clonotype appeared many times. The chain combines TRBV6-2 or TRBV6-3 with TRBJ2-5; TRBD2 matches 7 bases. CDR1 is MNHEY, CDR2 SVGEGT, per germline. The CDR3 length is 18 residues. Trimming cost V 0 bases and J 0 bases; bases outside gene matches: 10. In DNA form, the CDR3 reads TGTGCCAGCAGTTACTCCTCCTTGCGGGAGAAGTACCAAGAGACCCAGTACTTC. This sequence encodes CASSYSSLREKYQETQYF.

This clonotype showed up just a few times. V is TRBV29-1 and J is TRBJ1-1; TRBD1 might be the D (5 bases). V lost 7 bases to trimming and J lost 1 base, with 7 bases between them. The CDR3 is 11 amino acids. CDR1 and CDR2 from the germline V gene are SQVTM and ANQGSEA. CDR3 in amino acids: CSGGPNTEAFF. The CDR3 DNA reads as TGCAGCGGGGGACCGAACACTGAAGCTTTCTTT.

The chain recombines TRBV20-1 with TRBJ2-7, with 7 bases lining up with TRBD1. Germline CDR1 and CDR2: DFQATT and SNEGSKA (reference sequence). The CDR3 runs to 16 residues. With V trimmed by 0 bases and J by 7 bases, 15 bases remained unmatched. CDR3 nucleotide sequence: TGCAGTGCTAGAGATTGGGGGCAGGGGGTTGGTTGGGAGCAGTACTTC. Translation gives CSARDWGQGVGWEQYF.

This clonotype was recorded a few times. V is TRBV10-3 and J is TRBJ2-7; D uncertain. Per the germline V gene, CDR1 is ENHRY and CDR2 is SYGVKD. The CDR3 runs to 11 residues. V was clipped by 8 bases and J by 5 bases, with 10 bases between them. The CDR3 DNA reads as TGTGCCATCTTGGGAAAGAACGAGCAGTACTTC. This gives the protein CAILGKNEQYF.

Regarding this clonotype: This clone may be a read error of a much larger clone one base away. This chain connects TRBV6-2 or TRBV6-3 to TRBJ2-1, with D perhaps TRBD2 (6 bases). Per the germline V gene, CDR1 is MNHEY and CDR2 is SVGEGT. This CDR3 comprises 16 residues. Written as DNA, the CDR3 is TGTGCCAGCAGTTATCGACTAGAGCCCTCCTACAATGAGCAGTCCTTC. Its translation: CASSYRLEPSYNEQSF.

The J gene is TRBJ2-4, the V gene TRBV19, with D tentatively TRBD2 (5 bases). There are 14 residues in the CDR3. Germline loops: CDR1 LNHDA, CDR2 SQIVND (reference sequence). Trimming removed 8 bases at V and 3 bases at J, with 14 bases between. The CDR3 reads CASGLGYGKNIQYF. The CDR3 DNA sequence: TGTGCCAGTGGACTGGGGTATGGCAAAAACATTCAGTACTTC. The variable domain in full, with the rest retrieved from reference TRBV19 and TRBJ2-4, is DGGITQSPKYLFRKEGQNVTLSCEQNLNHDAMYWYRQDPGQGLRLIYYSQIVNDFQKGDIAEGYSVSREKKESFPLTVTSAQKNPTAFYLCASGLGYGKNIQYFGAGTRLSVL.

The table lists this clonotype with a few counts. The rearrangement uses TRBV30 and TRBJ2-2; D ambiguous. Trimming took 3 bases from V and 5 from J, leaving 7 bases between them. This CDR3 contains 12 residues. Germline V gene lookup returns CDR1 GTSNPN and CDR2 SVGIG (reference sequence). The CDR3 DNA sequence: TGTGCCTGGAGGACTCCAACCGGGGAGCTGTTTTTT. It is translated as CAWRTPTGELFF.

The table lists this clonotype with many counts. The chain joins TRBV15 to TRBJ2-3, with TRBD2 matching 8 bases. The CDR3 totals 18 residues. V gave up 5 bases and J gave up 2 bases; unmatched junction bases: 15. Germline loops: CDR1 LNHNV, CDR2 YYDKDF (reference sequence). CDR3: CATSPSATTSEYTDTQYF. The CDR3 nucleotides read TGTGCCACCAGCCCGAGCGCCACGACTAGCGAGTACACAGATACGCAGTATTTT.

The chain couples TRBV27 to TRBJ2-7, with D perhaps TRBD1 or TRBD2 (6 bases each). Trimming took 6 bases from V and 2 from J, leaving 11 bases between them. CDR3 length: 13 amino acids. Germline-derived CDR1 and CDR2 are MNHEY and SMNVEV (reference sequence). CDR3 protein: CASRDGGAYEQYF. CDR3 bases: TGTGCCAGCAGGGACGGGGGCGCCTACGAGCAGTACTTC.

This sequence joins TRBV24-1 and TRBJ1-1, with 9 bases fitting TRBD1. This CDR3 contains 18 residues. V shed 4 bases, J shed 1 base, and the junction held 12 bases outside the gene matches. Germline V lookup: CDR1 KGHDR, CDR2 SFDVKD. The CDR3 DNA follows: TGTGCCACCAGTGAAGGACCGGGACAGGGATCCACGAACACTGAAGCTTTCTTT. This translates into CATSEGPGQGSTNTEAFF.

This clonotype was seen ten or more times. The chain has TRBV11-2 and TRBJ2-4, with TRBD1 identical over 9 bases. J gave up 7 bases and V 5 bases, and 15 bases lay outside the gene matches. CDR1 and CDR2 from the germline V gene are SGHAT and FQNNGV. CDR3 length: 17 amino acids. The CDR3: CASSQFLPGQGLNIQYF. The CDR3 DNA reads as TGTGCCAGCAGCCAGTTCCTTCCGGGACAGGGTTTGAACATTCAGTACTTC.

The J gene is TRBJ1-1, the V gene TRBV7-2; D is uncertain. The germline V gene encodes CDR1 SGHTA and CDR2 FQGNSA. The CDR3 contains 14 residues. The V end lost 3 bases, the J end lost 0 bases, and 8 bases lay between the germline ends. The CDR3, as DNA: TGTGCCAGCAGCTTCTCACCCATGAACACTGAAGCTTTCTTT. This translates into CASSFSPMNTEAFF.

This clonotype was picked up many times. The chain recombines TRBV28 with TRBJ2-7; the match to TRBD2 covers 8 bases. This CDR3 spans 14 amino acids. The trim removed 6 bases at V and 0 bases at J, leaving 4 bases unmatched. CDR1 and CDR2 from the germline V gene are MDHEN and SYDVKM. DNA for the CDR3: TGTGCCAGCAGGTTAGCGGGGCGCTCCTACGAGCAGTACTTC. It codes for CASRLAGRSYEQYF.

On this clonotype itself: A much larger clone differs from this one at a single base, so this may be a read error. The CDR3 bases are TGTGCCAGCAGTGACCCCGGGACAGGGATCCCTGAAGCTTCCTTT. Protein sequence: CASSDPGTGIPEASF. The chain combines TRBV6-1 with TRBJ1-1; 9 bases are shared with TRBD1. CDR1 is MNHNS and CDR2 is SASEGT in the germline V gene. The CDR3 is 15 residues long.

This clonotype was counted ten times or more. The chain uses TRBV5-1 and TRBJ1-1; D perhaps matches TRBD1 (5 bases). Per the germline V gene, CDR1 is SGHRS and CDR2 is YFSETQ. V lost 4 bases to trimming and J lost 10 bases, with 17 bases between them. This CDR3 spans 13 amino acids. CDR3 protein: CASSDGTRGVAFF. As DNA, the CDR3 is TGCGCCAGCAGCGACGGGACCCGGGGAGTAGCTTTCTTT.

This clonotype was picked up many times. The chain couples TRBV18 to TRBJ1-2; no clear D gene. The CDR3 covers 14 residues. V was pared by 0 bases and J by 4 bases, with 9 bases between. Germline V lookup: CDR1 KGHSH, CDR2 LQKENI. The CDR3, as DNA: TGTGCCAGCTCACCACCGGCGGGGAGCTATGGCTACACCTTC. Its translation is CASSPPAGSYGYTF.

This clonotype occurred many times. This chain joins TRBV20-1 and TRBJ1-4, with 7 nucleotides matching TRBD1. There are 14 residues in the CDR3. V lost 2 bases, J lost 7 bases, and 7 bases stayed unmatched. Germline V gives CDR1 DFQATT, CDR2 SNEGSKA (reference sequence). The CDR3 sequence: CSARMAGGGEKLFF. DNA of the CDR3: TGCAGTGCTAGAATGGCAGGGGGAGGTGAAAAACTGTTTTTT.

The chain carries TRBV6-5 and TRBJ2-1, with D uncertain. This CDR3 is 19 amino acids long. Trimming shortened V by 2 bases and J by 4 bases, and 24 bases separated the two germline ends. In germline, CDR1 is MNHEY, CDR2 SVGAGI. CDR3: CASSYRLPVGPRSYNEQFF. CDR3 nucleotide sequence: TGTGCCAGCAGTTACCGTTTGCCCGTTGGACCGAGGTCATACAATGAGCAGTTCTTC.

The chain employs TRBV7-2 and TRBJ2-5, with TRBD2 as a possible D gene (6 bases). CDR3 length: 16 residues. Looked up from germline, CDR1 is SGHTA and CDR2 is FQGNSA. The V end was cut by 1 base, the J end by 7 bases, with 19 bases between. CDR3 sequence (DNA): TGTGCCAGCAGCTTAGGGTTCAGCGGGCCCGAGGGGACCCAGTACTTC. Encoded protein: CASSLGFSGPEGTQYF.

Concerning this clonotype itself: A much larger clone differs by one base, so this may be a read error. This chain joins TRBV28 and TRBJ2-7, with D perhaps given as TRBD1 or TRBD2 (5 bases each). Trimming stripped 7 bases from V and 2 bases from J, with 12 bases between. The CDR3 has 13 amino acids. CDR1 and CDR2 (germline): MDHEN, SYDVKM. DNA for the CDR3: TGTGCCAGCACCATACGGGGCACCTACGAGCAGTACTTC. This translates into CASTIRGTYEQYF.

This clonotype appeared a few times. As DNA, the CDR3 is TGTGCCAGCAGTTACGATACCGATCAGGGGGCTATATATGGCTACACCTTC. Its protein is CASSYDTDQGAIYGYTF. J is TRBJ1-2 and V is TRBV6-5; 8 bases line up with TRBD1. The ends lost 2 bases at V and 5 bases at J; junction bases unmatched: 13. The CDR3 sequence is 17 residues long. Germline V CDR1 and CDR2: MNHEY, SVGAGI.

The V call is TRBV6-1, the J call TRBJ2-5, with D possibly matching TRBD1 (6 bases). This CDR3 is 14 amino acids long. CDR1 is MNHNS, CDR2 SASEGT, per germline. V lost 6 bases to trimming and J lost 3 bases, with 14 bases between them. The CDR3 region has the DNA TGTGCCAGCAGCCACTGGGACAATAAAGAGACCCAGTACTTC. This gives the protein CASSHWDNKETQYF.

Comments on this clonotype: A read error may account for a junction end that differs from germline. The gene calls are TRBV6-9 and TRBJ2-1, with 8 bases fitting TRBD2. Germline V gene sequence: CDR1 MNHGY, CDR2 SVAAGI. The CDR3 extends over 15 amino acids. The CDR3 protein is CASSLSIGRANEQFF. The CDR3 DNA reads TGCGCCAGCAGCCTATCCATCGGGAGGGCCAATGAGCAGTTCTTC.

This clonotype was detected a few times. This rearrangement joins TRBV11-2 to TRBJ2-7; 11 nucleotides agree with TRBD2. After removal of 7 bases from V and 1 base from J, the junction contained 6 bases not matched to a gene. The CDR3 is made up of 15 amino acids. Germline CDR1 SGHAT, CDR2 FQNNGV. In DNA form, the CDR3 reads TGTGCCAGCACCCTCGGGACTAGCGGTTCCTACGAGCAGTACTTC. Its protein product is CASTLGTSGSYEQYF.